Each of the 2 T cell receptor delta chains below was sequenced from the same sample in a study of Vδ1+ human thymocytes. Study-wide findings and caveats: Thymic TRG and TRD repertoires appeared highly polyclonal.

No antigen is known for these receptors. Sequences come from RNA converted to cDNA by reverse transcription. Pooled V-gene forward primers with one constant-region reverse primer generated the CDR3 amplicons by multiplex PCR. TCRdb called clones anew from the multiplex PCR reads with CATT. This sample has about 75,000 delta-chain clones; about 38% occur once, and the top ten carry over 0.2%. Sequencing used Vdelta1+ gamma-delta thymocytes from the thymus. Subset defined: FACS-sorted CD3+ TCRalphabeta- TCRVdelta1+ TCRVdelta2- thymocytes. The receptors were sampled from a boy in the first two years of life who had congenital heart surgery.

The chain links TRDV1 to TRDJ1; TRDD2 matches 7 bases. The germline V gene encodes CDR1 TSWWSYY and CDR2 QGS. The CDR3 sequence is 23 residues long. V trimming: 0 bases; J trimming: 0 bases; junction bases outside the gene matches: 25. CDR3 DNA sequence: TGTGCTCTTGGGGAACTCAGTCGTCCTTCCTCCGGAAGGGTCTGGGTATACACCGATAAACTCATCTTT. It translates to CALGELSRPSSGRVWVYTDKLIF.

This clone appeared a single time. This chain connects TRDV1 to TRDJ1, with D perhaps given as TRDD2 or TRDD3 (9 bases each). The V gene's germline CDR1 is TSWWSYY and CDR2 QGS. V lost 5 bases and J lost 0, with 37 bases in between. CDR3 size: 23 residues. CDR3 sequence reads: CALGTHLPTKTGGPKRYTDKLIF. CDR3 bases: TGTGCTCTTGGGACCCACCTTCCTACCAAAACTGGGGGACCGAAAAGGTACACCGATAAACTCATCTTT.